Each of the 10 T cell receptor beta chains below was sequenced from the same sample in a study of T cell repertoires in cytomegalovirus infection. Each CDR3 protein gets one entry after TCRdb re-called the reads with MiXCR. The table shows about 300,000 distinct CDR3 sequences, with roughly a tenth occurring only once. Sample: PBMCs. The receptors were gathered from a human donor in good health (CMV status not recorded). Some clones in this sample may be carry-over from other donors' samples.

This clonotype was detected a few times. The genes are TRBV2 and TRBJ1-6; 7 bases agree with TRBD1. CDR1 is SNHLY and CDR2 is FYNNEI in the germline V gene. The CDR3 is made up of 15 amino acids. Unmatched junction bases numbered 1, after V lost 3 bases and J lost 2 bases. This CDR3 reads CASSETGTYNSPLHF. CDR3 nucleotide sequence: TGTGCCAGCAGTGAGACAGGGACCTATAATTCACCCCTCCACTTT.

The V gene is TRBV5-1, the J gene TRBJ2-2; 8 bases line up with TRBD1. Unmatched junction bases numbered 2, after V lost 0 bases and J lost 1 base. This CDR3 is 16 amino acids long. Germline assignment: CDR1 SGHRS and CDR2 YFSETQ. In DNA form, the CDR3 reads TGCGCCAGCAGCTTGGCGGGACAGGTGAACACCGGGGAGCTGTTTTTT. Amino acids: CASSLAGQVNTGELFF.

The chain joins TRBV6-1 to TRBJ1-1, with D maybe TRBD1 (6 bases). Germline V gene sequence: CDR1 MNHNS, CDR2 SASEGT. Trimming pared 1 base from V and 4 bases from J, leaving 10 bases between. The CDR3 is made up of 14 amino acids. The CDR3 DNA follows: TGTGCCAGCAGTGAAGGACAGGTTGGCACTGAAGCTTTCTTT. Its translation: CASSEGQVGTEAFF.

A remark on this clonotype: The junction does not match germline at one end; this may be a read error. The genes are TRBV6-2 or TRBV6-3 and TRBJ2-1; tentatively, D is TRBD2 (5 bases). This CDR3 comprises 13 residues. Germline V CDR1 and CDR2: MNHEY, SVGEGT. Here the CDR3 DNA reads TGTGCCAGCAGTTACCGAGGGTCCGGCGATGAGCAGTTC. Translation: CASSYRGSGDEQF.

This clonotype was seen many times. This sequence joins TRBV6-2 or TRBV6-3 and TRBJ2-3; D unresolved. The CDR3 runs to 14 residues. Germline assignment: CDR1 MNHEY and CDR2 SVGEGT. V gave up 2 bases and J gave up 0 bases, with 6 bases separating them. This CDR3 is CASSYRTSTDTQYF. The CDR3 coding sequence is TGTGCCAGCAGTTACAGAACTAGCACAGATACGCAGTATTTT.

This clonotype is medium-sized. The rearrangement uses TRBV7-2 and TRBJ1-4, with 8 positions matching TRBD1. This CDR3 spans 15 amino acids. The V and J ends lost 5 bases and 0 bases, in that order; junction bases with no gene match: 2. CDR1 and CDR2 (germline): SGHTA, FQGNSA. The CDR3 nucleotides are TGTGCCAGCAGCCCACAGGGGGCAACTAATGAAAAACTGTTTTTT. As protein: CASSPQGATNEKLFF.

This clonotype was seen a single time. CDR3 nucleotide sequence: TGTGCCAGCAGTGCTAGCGGGGGGCGAGAGACCCAGTACTTC. Translated: CASSASGGRETQYF. The rearrangement joins TRBV2 to TRBJ2-5, with TRBD2 identical over 11 bases. Germline loops: CDR1 SNHLY, CDR2 FYNNEI. This CDR3 is 14 amino acids long. The ends lost 4 bases at V and 4 bases at J; junction bases unmatched: 2. The full variable domain, rest sourced from reference TRBV2 and TRBJ2-5, is EPEVTQTPSHQVTQMGQEVILRCVPISNHLYFYWYRQILGQKVEFLVSFYNNEISEKSEIFDDQFSVERPDGSNFTLKIRSTKLEDSAMYFCASSASGGRETQYFGPGTRLLVL.

This clonotype was recorded at least ten times. The gene calls are TRBV29-1 and TRBJ2-7; 8 bases align to TRBD1. The CDR3 has 13 amino acids. With V trimmed by 7 bases and J by 2 bases, 7 bases remained unmatched. The V gene's germline CDR1 is SQVTM and CDR2 ANQGSEA. CDR3 in amino acids: CSASWDRPYEQYF. CDR3 nucleotide sequence: TGCAGCGCATCGTGGGACAGGCCCTACGAGCAGTACTTC.

In its sample, this clonotype was seen many times. CDR3 bases: TGTGCCAGCAGCTTAGCGGCTCGGGACTACGAGCAGTACGTC. Translating gives CASSLAARDYEQYV. The V call is TRBV7-2, the J call TRBJ2-7, with TRBD2 as a possible D gene (5 bases). Trimming left V 0 bases short and J 3 bases short, with 9 bases between. The CDR3 extends over 14 amino acids. Germline values: CDR1 SGHTA, CDR2 FQGNSA.

This clonotype came up many times. The gene calls are TRBV28 and TRBJ2-7; perhaps TRBD1 as D (6 bases). Germline CDR1 is MDHEN and CDR2 is SYDVKM. The CDR3 consists of 15 residues. The V gene lost 6 bases and the J gene lost 0 bases, with 15 bases spanning the gap. The CDR3 loop reads CASRPADRVSYEQYV. As DNA, the CDR3 is TGTGCCAGCAGACCGGCGGACAGAGTCTCCTACGAGCAGTACGTC.